The clone carrying this TCR beta chain was observed a handful of times. The antigen remains undetermined. A second PCR of 7 to 11 cycles used a sample-barcoded 5' primer and a J-beta primer mix. Each CDR3 protein gets one entry after TCRdb re-called the 5' RACE reads with MiXCR. The sample holds hundreds of thousands of distinct CDR3 sequences, 58% seen once. The entry originates in a study of blood T cells in healthy people across ages. Notes on the study in general: TCR beta diversity per million T cells fell roughly linearly with age.

The material sequenced was blood. This sequence was found in a man aged 25-40 years in good health.

As DNA, the CDR3 is TGTGCCAGCAGTTACTCAAGCGCCGGCGCCAATGAGCAGTTCTTC. Amino acids: CASSYSSAGANEQFF. The rearrangement links TRBV6-2 or TRBV6-3 to TRBJ2-1; D unclear. Trimming took 0 bases from V and 6 from J, leaving 12 bases between them. The CDR3 is made up of 15 amino acids. CDR1 is MNHEY and CDR2 is SVGEGT in the germline V gene.